This T cell receptor (beta chain) was identified during a study of OX40 agonist ivuxolimab in advanced cancers. Turning to the study itself: Two cutaneous melanoma patients and one hepatocellular carcinoma patient, three in all, had partial responses.

Study-level findings and limits: Relative to CD4+ cells, CD8+ T cells on average had more expanded clones.

Of note for this clone: As yet, its antigen is unknown.

The CDR3 covers 14 residues. The germline V gene has CDR1 SQVTM and CDR2 ANQGSEA. Trimming took off 2 bases at V and 2 bases at J, with 12 bases between the two ends. Libraries were prepared by immunoSEQ multiplex PCR; TCRdb keeps only in-frame clonotypes and omits some of them. The sample lists under 65,000 clones; 80% to 90% were seen once. J is TRBJ1-1 and V is TRBV29-1; D perhaps matches TRBD1 (6 bases). The receptor comes from an adult with an advanced solid tumor such as melanoma, head and neck, liver or kidney cancer. Sequenced material: CD4+ or CD8+ T cells sorted from blood, taken in a trial of the OX40 agonist ivuxolimab. The CDR3 DNA is TGCAGCGTTGAAAAAGGGGGATCCAACACTGAAGCTTTCTTT. This translates into CSVEKGGSNTEAFF.